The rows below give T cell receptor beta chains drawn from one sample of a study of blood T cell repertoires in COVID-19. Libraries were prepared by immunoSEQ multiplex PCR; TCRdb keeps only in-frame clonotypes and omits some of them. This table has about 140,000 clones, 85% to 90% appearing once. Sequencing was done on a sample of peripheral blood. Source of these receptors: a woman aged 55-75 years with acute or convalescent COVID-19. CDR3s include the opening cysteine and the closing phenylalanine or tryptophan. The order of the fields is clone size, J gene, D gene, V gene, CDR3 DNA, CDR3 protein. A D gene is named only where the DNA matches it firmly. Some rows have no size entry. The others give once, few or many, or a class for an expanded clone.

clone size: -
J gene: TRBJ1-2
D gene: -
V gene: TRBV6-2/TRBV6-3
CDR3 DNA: TGTGCCAGCAGTTCCGCAGGGATGCCCAACTATGGCTACACCTTC
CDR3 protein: CASSSAGMPNYGYTF

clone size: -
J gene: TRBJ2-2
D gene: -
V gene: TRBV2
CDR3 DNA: TGTGCCAGCAGCAGGGAACTTGGGACCGGGGAGCTGTTTTTT
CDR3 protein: CASSRELGTGELFF

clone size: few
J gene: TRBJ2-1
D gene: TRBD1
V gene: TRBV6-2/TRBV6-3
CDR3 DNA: TGTGCCAGCAGTTACAAGACAGGGGGCGTCCACAATGAGCAGTTCTTC
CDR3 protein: CASSYKTGGVHNEQFF

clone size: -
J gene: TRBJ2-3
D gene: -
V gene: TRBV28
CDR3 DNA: TGTGCCAGCAGCCTGGGGGCGGGGGCTACAGATACGCAGTATTTT
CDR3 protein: CASSLGAGATDTQYF

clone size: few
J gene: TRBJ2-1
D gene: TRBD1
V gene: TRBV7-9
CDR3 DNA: TGTGCCAGCAGCTTAGAGCAGGGGGCTAGGCAGTTCTTC
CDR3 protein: CASSLEQGARQFF

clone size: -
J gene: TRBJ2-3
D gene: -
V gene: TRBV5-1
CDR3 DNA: TGCGCCAGCAGCGACCCACAGGGCACAGATACGCAGTATTTT
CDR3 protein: CASSDPQGTDTQYF

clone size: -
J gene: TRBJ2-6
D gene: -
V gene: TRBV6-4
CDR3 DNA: TGTGCCAGCAGTTGGGGAGTTGGGGCCAACGTCCTGACTTTC
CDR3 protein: CASSWGVGANVLTF

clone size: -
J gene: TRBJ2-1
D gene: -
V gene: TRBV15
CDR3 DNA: TGTGCCACCAGCGTACAGGGAGACGAGCAGTTCTTC
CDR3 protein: CATSVQGDEQFF

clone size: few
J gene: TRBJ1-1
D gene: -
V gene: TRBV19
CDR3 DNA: TGTGCCAGTAGGGAGGACAGGAACACTGAAGCTTTCTTT
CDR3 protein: CASREDRNTEAFF

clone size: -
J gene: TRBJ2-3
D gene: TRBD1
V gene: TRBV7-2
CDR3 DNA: TGTGCCAGCAGCTATGGACAGGGAGGCTACACAGATACGCAGTATTTT
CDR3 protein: CASSYGQGGYTDTQYF

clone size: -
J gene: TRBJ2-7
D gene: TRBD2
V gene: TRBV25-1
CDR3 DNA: TGTGCCAGCAGGGGGCGGGGGGCATCCTACGAGCAGTACTTC
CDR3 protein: CASRGRGASYEQYF

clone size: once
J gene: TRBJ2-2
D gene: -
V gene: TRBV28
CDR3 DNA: TGTGCCAGCAGTCCTCCGCGGGATCTCACCGGGGAGCTGTTTTTT
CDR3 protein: CASSPPRDLTGELFF

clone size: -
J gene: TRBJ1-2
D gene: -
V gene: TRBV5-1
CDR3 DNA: TGCGCCAGCAGTTCTCCCCCGGGGGACAACTATGGCTACACCTTC
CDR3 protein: CASSSPPGDNYGYTF

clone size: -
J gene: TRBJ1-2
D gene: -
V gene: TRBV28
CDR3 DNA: TGTGCCAGCAGTTCTCCTGGGCAGGGCTATGGCTACACCTTC
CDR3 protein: CASSSPGQGYGYTF

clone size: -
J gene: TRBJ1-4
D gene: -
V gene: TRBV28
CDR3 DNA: TGTGCCAGCAGTTCACTTCGGGGGGGCCCTAATGAAAAACTGTTTTTT
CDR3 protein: CASSSLRGGPNEKLFF

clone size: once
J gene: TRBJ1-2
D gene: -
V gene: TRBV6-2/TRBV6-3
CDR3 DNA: TGTGCCAGCAGCCAACGTTGGGGGGATGGCTACACCTTC
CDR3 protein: CASSQRWGDGYTF